These 13 T cell receptor beta chains originate from one sample sequenced in a study of T cell responses to AZD1222 COVID-19 vaccine. Sequencing used immunoSEQ multiplex PCR; TCRdb keeps in-frame clones, though not all of them. The table includes 110,000 to 150,000 clones, 70% to 90% detected once. Sequencing was performed on peripheral blood, taken on day 0 of AZD1222 vaccination. The source of these receptors is an adult in good health.

The V call is TRBV4-2, the J call TRBJ1-4; D is perhaps TRBD1 (6 bases). The CDR3 sequence is 17 residues long. Germline CDR1 reads LGHNA; CDR2 reads YNFKEQ. V gave up 1 base and J gave up 7 bases, with 19 bases separating them. For the CDR3, the DNA is TGTGCCAGCAGCCAAGGGGTAATACAGGGCCTGGGTGAAAAACTGTTTTTT. Protein product: CASSQGVIQGLGEKLFF.

This clone was seen once. V and J are TRBV3-1 (or the pseudogene TRBV3-2) and TRBJ1-6; 11 nucleotides align to TRBD1. Germline lookup yields CDR1 LGHDT and CDR2 YNNKEL (reference sequence). The CDR3 extends over 17 amino acids. Trimming cost V 6 bases and J 4 bases; bases outside gene matches: 8. The CDR3 sequence: CASRWTGGAGYNSPLHF. In DNA, the CDR3 is TGTGCCAGCAGGTGGACAGGGGGCGCGGGATATAATTCACCCCTCCACTTT.

CDR3 nucleotide sequence: TGTGCCAGCAGCGTAGAGGGGGCCTTAGGCACAGATACGCAGTATTTT. Its protein is CASSVEGALGTDTQYF. The rearrangement links TRBV9 to TRBJ2-3, with 7 bases that match TRBD1. The germline gives CDR1 SGDLS, CDR2 YYNGEE. Losses at the gene ends were 0 bases for V and 1 base for J; bases not matched to a gene: 5. The CDR3 is 16 residues long.

The CDR3 DNA is TGTGCCAGCAGCTGGGGACAGACGGATGGCTACACCTTC. Translating it yields CASSWGQTDGYTF. The rearrangement uses TRBV7-2 and TRBJ1-2; TRBD1 matches 7 bases. This CDR3 contains 13 residues. V shed 4 bases and J 6 bases; nucleotides not matched to a gene: 5. CDR1 and CDR2 from the germline V gene are SGHTA and FQGNSA.

The rearrangement joins TRBV7-2 to TRBJ1-5; no definite D call. The CDR3 has 9 residues. Germline CDR1 reads SGHTA; CDR2 reads FQGNSA. V dropped 8 bases and J dropped 8 bases, with 4 bases sitting between them. DNA for the CDR3: TGTGCCAGCGGAGAGCCCCAGCATTTT. Translating it yields CASGEPQHF. Full variable domain (missing parts from reference TRBV7-2 and TRBJ1-5): GAGVSQSPSNKVTEKGKDVELRCDPISGHTALYWYRQSLGQGLEFLIYFQGNSAPDKSGLPSDRFSAERTGGSVSTLTIQRTQQEDSAVYLCASGEPQHFGDGTRLSIL.

This clone was counted a single time. The CDR3: CASSPGGPSTEAFF. The CDR3 nucleotides read TGTGCCAGCAGCCCCGGGGGGCCAAGCACTGAAGCTTTCTTT. V usage is TRBV7-3 and J usage is TRBJ1-1; the D gene is possibly TRBD1 (6 bases). V was shortened by 5 bases and J by 4 bases, with 14 bases between the two germline ends. Germline-derived CDR1 and CDR2 are SGHTA and FQGTGA. The CDR3 has 14 amino acids.

The chain joins TRBV29-1 to TRBJ2-1; D is unresolved. The CDR3 totals 13 residues. The germline V gene encodes CDR1 SQVTM and CDR2 ANQGSEA. The germline V and J ends were trimmed by 4 bases and 6 bases, with 13 bases remaining between them. DNA for the CDR3: TGCAGCGTTGGATTTACGGCCCCCAATGAGCAGTTCTTC. Protein: CSVGFTAPNEQFF.

The V and J genes are TRBV12-3 or TRBV12-4 and TRBJ1-1; tentatively, D is TRBD1 (6 bases). The CDR3 sequence is 12 residues long. Trimming stripped 5 bases from V and 12 bases from J, with 16 bases between. CDR3 in amino acids: CASSTGPLGTFF. CDR3 DNA: TGTGCCAGCAGTACAGGGCCCCTCGGGACTTTCTTT.

V usage is TRBV29-1 and J usage is TRBJ2-3; weak D call: TRBD1 (5 bases). Germline V gene lookup returns CDR1 SQVTM and CDR2 ANQGSEA. V lost 8 bases, J lost 1 base, and 10 bases lay in between. CDR3 size: 12 residues. This CDR3 is CSLGRGTDTQYF. The CDR3 DNA sequence: TGCAGCTTAGGCAGGGGCACAGATACGCAGTATTTT.

This clone was counted a few times. This sequence joins TRBV5-5 and TRBJ2-7; 7 bases line up with TRBD1. The CDR3 has 16 amino acids. Germline V gene lookup returns CDR1 SGHKS and CDR2 YYEKEE (reference sequence). With V trimmed by 2 bases and J by 3 bases, 11 bases remained unmatched. CDR3 region: CASSFAPRDSFYEQYF. For the CDR3, the DNA is TGTGCCAGCAGCTTTGCCCCCCGGGACAGCTTCTACGAGCAGTACTTC.

DNA for the CDR3: TGCGCCAGCAGCCAAGATATAATGGCAGGTGGGGGCTACACCTTC. Translating gives CASSQDIMAGGGYTF. V gene TRBV4-3 combines with J gene TRBJ1-2; D remains ambiguous. The V end lost 0 bases, the J end lost 8 bases, and 16 bases lay between the germline ends. This CDR3 is 15 amino acids long. From germline, CDR1 is LGHNA and CDR2 YSLEER.

This chain links TRBV7-9 with TRBJ1-1, with D perhaps matching TRBD1 (5 bases). CDR3 length: 16 residues. The germline V gene has CDR1 SEHNR and CDR2 FQNEAQ (reference sequence). The V end lost 5 bases, the J end lost 5 bases, and 21 bases lay between the germline ends. The CDR3 sequence is CASSPGGGPLRTEAFF. CDR3 nucleotide sequence: TGTGCCAGCAGCCCCGGGGGGGGACCCCTGAGGACTGAAGCTTTCTTT.

This chain uses TRBV3-1 (or the pseudogene TRBV3-2) with TRBJ2-7; D perhaps matches TRBD2 (6 bases). This CDR3 region has 14 residues. Germline V gene sequence: CDR1 LGHDT, CDR2 YNNKEL (reference sequence). The V end was cut by 0 bases, the J end by 2 bases, with 8 bases between. The CDR3 sequence is CASSQEGLAYEQYF. The CDR3, as DNA: TGTGCCAGCAGCCAAGAGGGACTTGCCTACGAGCAGTACTTC.